One and the same sample provided the 3 T cell receptor beta chains below, sequenced in a study of OX40 agonist ivuxolimab in advanced cancers. Sequencing was performed with immunoSEQ multiplex PCR; in TCRdb, only in-frame clones are kept and a portion is missing. This table holds around 39,000 clones, around 80% found once. The source material was CD4+ or CD8+ T cells sorted from blood, sampled in a trial of the OX40 agonist ivuxolimab. These receptors were taken from an adult with an advanced solid tumor such as melanoma, head and neck, liver or kidney cancer.

This rearrangement joins TRBV30 to TRBJ1-2, with D perhaps TRBD1 (5 bases). CDR3 length: 13 amino acids. The germline gives CDR1 GTSNPN, CDR2 SVGIG (reference sequence). Trimming pared 5 bases from V and 8 bases from J, leaving 18 bases between. CDR3 sequence reads: CAWAPGGLGGYTF. The DNA of the CDR3 is TGTGCCTGGGCCCCTGGGGGGTTAGGAGGCTACACCTTC.

This chain joins TRBV19 and TRBJ1-2; 7 bases fit TRBD1. In germline, CDR1 is LNHDA, CDR2 SQIVND (reference sequence). There are 14 residues in the CDR3. V was clipped by 3 bases and J by 5 bases; unmatched bases: 6. CDR3 sequence: CASSISGGFYGYTF. The DNA of the CDR3 is TGTGCCAGTAGTATTTCAGGGGGATTTTATGGCTACACCTTC.

By sample share, this clone is medium-sized (0.01 to 0.1%). The chain couples TRBV7-6 to TRBJ2-3; no reliable D call. Trimming shortened V by 5 bases and J by 2 bases, and 14 bases separated the two germline ends. Germline lookup yields CDR1 SGHVS and CDR2 FNYEAQ. CDR3 size: 15 residues. CDR3: CASSRMHGPTDTQYF. DNA for the CDR3: TGTGCCAGCAGCCGAATGCACGGACCCACAGATACGCAGTATTTT.